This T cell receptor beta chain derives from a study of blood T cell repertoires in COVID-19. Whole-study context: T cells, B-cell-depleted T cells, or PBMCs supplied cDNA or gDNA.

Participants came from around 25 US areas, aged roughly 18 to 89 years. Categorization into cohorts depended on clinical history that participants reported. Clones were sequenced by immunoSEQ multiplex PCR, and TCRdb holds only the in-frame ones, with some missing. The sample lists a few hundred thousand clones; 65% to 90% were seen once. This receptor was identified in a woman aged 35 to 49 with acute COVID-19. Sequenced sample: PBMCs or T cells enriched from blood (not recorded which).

This chain's CDR3 is CASSLVARGGAVGELFF. The CDR3 DNA reads as TGCGCCAGCAGCTTGGTGGCGCGGGGGGGCGCGGTCGGGGAGCTGTTTTTT. The chain employs TRBV5-1 and TRBJ2-2, with 9 bases identical to TRBD2. Unmatched junction bases numbered 10, after V lost 0 bases and J lost 7 bases. This CDR3 comprises 17 residues. Germline assignment: CDR1 SGHRS and CDR2 YFSETQ.